This TCR beta chain was observed in a study of chemoradiotherapy in HPV16-positive cancers. Study findings and constraints: Non-HPV-specific T cells did not expand in tumors during treatment, whereas candidate HPV-specific clones and E7-related motifs did.

Repertoires were generated with immunoSEQ multiplex PCR, while TCRdb's copy carries only in-frame clones and drops some. The sample yields approximately 11,000 clones, 75% seen once. As to this clone: The antigen is undetermined.

The sample was collected from a patient who underwent chemoradiotherapy. This TCR came from a human donor with HPV-associated anogenital cancer.

The CDR3 is CAWSTDRGLDEQFF. In nucleotides, the CDR3 is TGTGCCTGGAGTACGGACAGGGGGCTGGATGAGCAGTTCTTC. The chain couples TRBV30 to TRBJ2-1; TRBD1 agrees at 11 bases. The J segment lost 8 bases and the V segment lost 2 bases, leaving 5 bases of the junction unmatched. Germline lookup yields CDR1 GTSNPN and CDR2 SVGIG (reference sequence). This CDR3 has 14 amino acids. The full variable domain, in which reference TRBV30 and TRBJ2-1 provide the parts outside the CDR3, is SQTIHQWPATLVQPVGSPLSLECTVEGTSNPNLYWYRQAAGRGLQLLFYSVGIGQISSEVPQNLSASRPQDRQFILSSKKLLLSDSGFYLCAWSTDRGLDEQFFGPGTRLTVL.